This TCR beta chain originates from a study of blood T cells in healthy people across ages. Broader study findings: Strong correlation linked observed beta diversity and percent naive T cells. Older individuals had lower TCR beta diversity per million T cells (the decline was roughly linear).

The CDR3 runs 15 residues. Germline assignment: CDR1 MDHEN and CDR2 SYDVKM. Trimming removed 8 bases at V and 1 base at J, with 16 bases between. A second PCR, run for about 6 to 12 cycles, used a sample-barcoded 5' primer plus a J-beta primer mix. Via MiXCR, TCRdb re-called the 5' RACE reads, giving one row per CDR3 protein. The top ten clones hold about 4% of a sample with about 1.5 million distinct CDR3 sequences, roughly two fifths of them seen once. In this sample, this clonotype turned up a few times. Its antigen is undetermined. The receptor was derived from a woman aged 18 to 35 in good health. The chain employs TRBV28 and TRBJ2-3; D not certain. The material sequenced was blood. The CDR3 coding sequence is TGTGCCAGCCAGGCCGGGTTTGGGGGCACAGATACGCAGTATTTT. This gives the protein CASQAGFGGTDTQYF.